In this sample, the clone carrying this TCR beta chain turned up a few times. Its antigen is unidentified. The sample comes from a study of T-cell memory formation after mild COVID-19. Trimming took 3 bases from V and 3 from J; bases not matched to a gene: 6. The CDR3 sequence is 16 residues long. Notes on the study in general: Proof of SARS-CoV-2 specificity was absent for the second-wave clones that crested on day 37. Of the contracting clones, CD4+ ones lay mainly in CM and EM, and CD8+ ones in EMRA. Clones that contracted from day 15 to 85 were balanced CD4/CD8, while later expanders leaned CD4+. Some clones that responded turned up in pre-infection memory, which suggests that cross-reactive memory joined in.

From the 5' RACE reads, TCRdb called clonotypes with MiXCR, one entry per CDR3 protein. In the table there are a few hundred thousand distinct CDR3 sequences, roughly 22% of which are singletons. This chain uses TRBV12-3 or TRBV12-4 with TRBJ2-3, with TRBD2 matching over 10 bases. This sequence was found in an adult woman who had mild COVID-19 (a few samples of this study predate the infection). Cell type and time point are not known. The sample taken for sequencing was PBMCs or a T cell subset sorted from them (not recorded which). CDR3 bases: TGTGCCAGCAGTTTCAAGCGGGAGGGGCGAACAGATACGCAGTATTTT. The encoded protein is CASSFKREGRTDTQYF.